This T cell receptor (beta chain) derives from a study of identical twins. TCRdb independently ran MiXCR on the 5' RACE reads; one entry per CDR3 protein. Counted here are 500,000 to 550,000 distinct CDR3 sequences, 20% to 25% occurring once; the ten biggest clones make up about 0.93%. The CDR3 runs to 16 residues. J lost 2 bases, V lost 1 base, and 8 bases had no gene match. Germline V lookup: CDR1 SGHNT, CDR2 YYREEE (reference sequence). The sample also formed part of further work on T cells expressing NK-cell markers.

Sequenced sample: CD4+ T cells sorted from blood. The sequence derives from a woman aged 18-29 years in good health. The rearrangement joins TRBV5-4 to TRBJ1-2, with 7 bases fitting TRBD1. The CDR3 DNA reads TGTGCCAGCAGCTTGAGCCGACAGGGTCAGAACTATGGCTACACCTTC. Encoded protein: CASSLSRQGQNYGYTF.